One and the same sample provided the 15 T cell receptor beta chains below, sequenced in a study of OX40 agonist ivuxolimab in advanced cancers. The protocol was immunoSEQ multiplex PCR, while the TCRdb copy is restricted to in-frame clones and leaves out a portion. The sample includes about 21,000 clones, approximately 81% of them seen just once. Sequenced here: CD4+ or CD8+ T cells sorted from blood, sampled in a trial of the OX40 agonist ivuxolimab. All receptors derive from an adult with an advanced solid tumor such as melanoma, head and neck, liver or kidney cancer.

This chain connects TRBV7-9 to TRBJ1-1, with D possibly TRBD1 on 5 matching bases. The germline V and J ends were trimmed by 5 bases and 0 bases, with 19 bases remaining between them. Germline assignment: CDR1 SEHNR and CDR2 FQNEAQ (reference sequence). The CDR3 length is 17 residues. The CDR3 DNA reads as TGTGCCAGCAGCCAAGTTGGGGCAGGAACTGTGAACACTGAAGCTTTCTTT. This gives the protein CASSQVGAGTVNTEAFF.

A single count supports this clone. CDR3 coding DNA: TGTGCCAGCAGTTTACTTCAAGAGACCCAGTACTTC. Protein product: CASSLLQETQYF. This chain joins TRBV28 and TRBJ2-5, with D unresolved. Germline V gene sequence: CDR1 MDHEN, CDR2 SYDVKM. The V end lost 2 bases, the J end lost 2 bases, and 3 bases lay between the germline ends. CDR3 size: 12 residues.

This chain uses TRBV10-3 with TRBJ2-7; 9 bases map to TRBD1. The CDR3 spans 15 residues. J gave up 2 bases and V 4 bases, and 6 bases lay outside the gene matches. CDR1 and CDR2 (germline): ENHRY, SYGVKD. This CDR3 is CAISVTGTGTYEQYF. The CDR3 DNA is TGTGCCATCAGTGTCACCGGGACAGGGACCTACGAGCAGTACTTC.

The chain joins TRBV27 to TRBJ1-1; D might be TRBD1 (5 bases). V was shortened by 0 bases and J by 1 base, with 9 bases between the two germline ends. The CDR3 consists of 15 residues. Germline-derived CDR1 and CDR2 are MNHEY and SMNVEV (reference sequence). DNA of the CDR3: TGTGCCAGCAGTTTATCGGGGCAGCGGAACACTGAAGCTTTCTTT. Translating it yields CASSLSGQRNTEAFF.

CDR3 nucleotides: TGTGCCAGCAGCGTAGTCCTCCCCGAGCAGTACTTC. This codes for CASSVVLPEQYF. This chain connects TRBV9 to TRBJ2-7; D is uncertain. Germline V CDR1 and CDR2: SGDLS, YYNGEE. V lost 0 bases and J 6 bases, leaving 7 bases between the germline ends. The CDR3 contains 12 residues.

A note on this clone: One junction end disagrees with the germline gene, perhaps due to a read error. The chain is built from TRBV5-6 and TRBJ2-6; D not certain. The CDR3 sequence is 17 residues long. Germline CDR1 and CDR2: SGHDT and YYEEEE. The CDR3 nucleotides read TGTGCCAGCTTGAAGTTCAATATCACAAAGTCGGGCCAACGTCCTGACTTC. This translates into CASLKFNITKSGQRPDF.

The CDR3 reads CASSQEEDRGSYYGYTF. In DNA form, the CDR3 reads TGTGCCAGCAGCCAAGAAGAGGACAGGGGGTCCTACTATGGCTACACCTTC. The chain carries TRBV4-2 and TRBJ1-2; 10 positions match TRBD1. The CDR3 runs 17 residues. Germline V CDR1 and CDR2: LGHNA, YNFKEQ. After removal of 0 bases from V and 3 bases from J, the junction contained 7 bases not matched to a gene.

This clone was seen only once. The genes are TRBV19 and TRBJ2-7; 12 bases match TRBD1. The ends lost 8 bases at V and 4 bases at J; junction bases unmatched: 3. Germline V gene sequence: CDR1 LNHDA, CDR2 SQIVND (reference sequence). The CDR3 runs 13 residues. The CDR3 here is CASGTGGPYEQYF. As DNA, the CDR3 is TGTGCCAGTGGGACAGGGGGCCCGTACGAGCAGTACTTC.

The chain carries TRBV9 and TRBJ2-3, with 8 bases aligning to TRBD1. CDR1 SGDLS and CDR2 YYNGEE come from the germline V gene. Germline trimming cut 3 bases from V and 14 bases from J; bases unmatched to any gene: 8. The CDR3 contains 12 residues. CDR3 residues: CASSGGQGFSYF. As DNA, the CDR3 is TGTGCCAGCAGCGGTGGACAGGGTTTCTCGTATTTT.

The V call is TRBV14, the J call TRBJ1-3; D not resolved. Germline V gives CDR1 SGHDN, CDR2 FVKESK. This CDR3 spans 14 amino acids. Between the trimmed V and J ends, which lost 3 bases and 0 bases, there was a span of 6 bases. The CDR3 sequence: CASSHGSSGNTIYF. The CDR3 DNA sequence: TGTGCCAGCAGCCACGGAAGCTCTGGAAACACCATATATTTT. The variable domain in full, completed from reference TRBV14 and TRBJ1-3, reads EAGVTQFPSHSVIEKGQTVTLRCDPISGHDNLYWYRRVMGKEIKFLLHFVKESKQDESGMPNNRFLAERTGGTYSTLKVQPAELEDSGVYFCASSHGSSGNTIYFGEGSWLTVV.

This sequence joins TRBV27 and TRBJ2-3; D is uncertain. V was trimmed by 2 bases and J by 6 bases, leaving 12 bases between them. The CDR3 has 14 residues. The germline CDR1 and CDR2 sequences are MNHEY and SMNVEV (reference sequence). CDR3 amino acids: CASSLHPEADTQYF. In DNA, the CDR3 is TGTGCCAGCAGTTTACACCCAGAAGCGGATACGCAGTATTTT.

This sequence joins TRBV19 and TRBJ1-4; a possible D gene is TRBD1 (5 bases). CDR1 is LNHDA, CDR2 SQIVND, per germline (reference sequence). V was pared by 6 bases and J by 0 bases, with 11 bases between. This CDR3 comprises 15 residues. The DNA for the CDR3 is TGTGCCAGTAGCCGACAGTCGTCAACTAATGAAAAACTGTTTTTT. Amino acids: CASSRQSSTNEKLFF.

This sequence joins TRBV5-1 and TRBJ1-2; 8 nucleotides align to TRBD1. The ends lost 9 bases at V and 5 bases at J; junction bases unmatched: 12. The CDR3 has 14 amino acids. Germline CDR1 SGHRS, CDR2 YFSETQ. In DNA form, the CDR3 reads TGCGCCACCAGACCCAGACAGGGGCGATATGGCTACACCTTC. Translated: CATRPRQGRYGYTF.

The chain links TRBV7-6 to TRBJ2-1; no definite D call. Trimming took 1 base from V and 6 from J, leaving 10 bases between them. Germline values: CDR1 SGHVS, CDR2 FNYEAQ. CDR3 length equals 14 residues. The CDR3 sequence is CASSLDLLGNEQFF. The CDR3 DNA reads TGTGCCAGCAGCTTAGATCTACTCGGCAATGAGCAGTTCTTC. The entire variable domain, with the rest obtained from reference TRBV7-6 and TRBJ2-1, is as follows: GAGVSQSPRYKVTKRGQDVALRCDPISGHVSLYWYRQALGQGPEFLTYFNYEAQQDKSGLPNDRFSAERPEGSISTLTIQRTEQRDSAMYRCASSLDLLGNEQFFGPGTRLTVL.

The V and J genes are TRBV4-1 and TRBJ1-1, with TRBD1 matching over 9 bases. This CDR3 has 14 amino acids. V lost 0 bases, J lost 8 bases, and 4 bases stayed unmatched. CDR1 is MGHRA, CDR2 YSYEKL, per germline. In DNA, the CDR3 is TGCGCCAGCAGCCAAGACTACAGGGGGCGAGAAGCTTTCTTT. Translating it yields CASSQDYRGREAFF.